This T cell receptor (beta chain) was sequenced during a study of OX40 agonist ivuxolimab in advanced cancers. About this clone: Its antigen is unidentified.

Study-level findings and limits: The mean number of expanded clones was higher in CD8+ T cells than in CD4+. Researchers did not establish what antigens the expanded peripheral T cells target.

The germline CDR1 and CDR2 sequences are MNHEY and SVGAGI. This CDR3 region has 15 residues. V gave up 6 bases and J gave up 5 bases, with 17 bases separating them. Profiled with immunoSEQ multiplex PCR; TCRdb holds only in-frame clones, not every one. The data show about 60,000 clones, with around 86% seen just once and around 3.7% held by the top ten. The chain combines TRBV6-5 with TRBJ1-5; D uncertain. The TCR was taken from an adult with an advanced solid tumor such as melanoma, head and neck, liver or kidney cancer. The sample here was CD4+ or CD8+ T cells sorted from blood, taken in a trial of the OX40 agonist ivuxolimab. The CDR3: CASSRTVGGYQPQHF. DNA of the CDR3: TGTGCCAGCAGCCGGACGGTGGGTGGCTATCAGCCCCAGCATTTT.